This T cell receptor beta chain was retrieved from a study of blood T cell repertoires in COVID-19. For the study at large: From the United States, Italy and Spain came samples of acute and convalescent COVID-19. PBMCs, B-cell-depleted T cells, or T cells provided the cDNA or gDNA that made up the material.

Per the original methods: Cell counts per sample came from amplifying reference gene primers. The repertoire was sequenced with immunoSEQ multiplex PCR; TCRdb's copy has only in-frame clones and lacks some. D and trimming come from the DNA, and the V and J calls and clone size come from that table. The table shows some 86,000 clones, with under 95% occurring only once. V shed 6 bases, J shed 4 bases, and the junction held 11 bases outside the gene matches. Germline V CDR1 and CDR2: SGHNT, YYREEE (reference sequence). The CDR3 length is 16 residues. The TCR comes from a human donor with active COVID-19. The donor label of this sample is uncertain. The gene calls are TRBV5-4 and TRBJ2-3; 10 bases map to TRBD1. Sequencing was done on a sample of peripheral blood. The CDR3 bases are TGTGCCAGCACCCACCCGACAGGGGGCGCGTCAGATACGCAGTATTTT. Encoded protein: CASTHPTGGASDTQYF.